This T cell receptor beta chain was found in a study of T cells in localized non-small cell lung cancer. The study's findings and limits: Greater blood T cell density accompanied longer overall survival.

Data came from immunoSEQ multiplex PCR; TCRdb stores just in-frame clones and leaves some out. The sample holds about 72,000 clones, almost 85% seen once. Remarks on this clone: Its target is unknown.

V lost 7 bases to trimming and J lost 0 bases; unmatched junction nucleotides: 5. Germline CDR1 MNHEY, CDR2 SVGAGI. The CDR3 extends over 15 amino acids. The specimen was peripheral blood, collected before any cancer treatment. The origin of this receptor is a female donor older than 55 with stage I lung adenocarcinoma. The chain recombines TRBV6-5 with TRBJ2-7; 11 bases are shared with TRBD2. CDR3 sequence: CASTPGTSGSYEQYF. CDR3 DNA sequence: TGTGCCAGCACCCCCGGGACTAGCGGCTCCTACGAGCAGTACTTC.